Shown below are 6 T cell receptor beta chains from a single sample sequenced in a study of T cell responses to AZD1222 COVID-19 vaccine. Libraries were prepared by immunoSEQ multiplex PCR; TCRdb keeps only in-frame clonotypes and omits some of them. The profile shows about 130,000 clones, 88% of them singletons. Source: peripheral blood, taken on day 0 of AZD1222 vaccination. The receptor source for this set is an adult in good health.

The chain recombines TRBV19 with TRBJ1-4; D ambiguous. CDR3 length: 13 amino acids. V was shortened by 8 bases and J by 0 bases, with 7 bases between the two germline ends. Germline values: CDR1 LNHDA, CDR2 SQIVND (reference sequence). This CDR3 reads CASGPATNEKLFF. DNA of the CDR3: TGTGCCAGTGGTCCTGCAACTAATGAAAAACTGTTTTTT.

The chain joins TRBV10-3 to TRBJ1-2; D remains ambiguous. Trimming took 2 bases from V and 3 from J, leaving 4 bases between them. The germline CDR1 and CDR2 sequences are ENHRY and SYGVKD. The CDR3 extends over 12 amino acids. The CDR3, as DNA: TGTGCCATCAGTGAGACAGACTATGGCTACACCTTC. This codes for CAISETDYGYTF.

This clone has only a few counts. V and J are TRBV15 and TRBJ1-4; D not resolved. This CDR3 spans 15 amino acids. The germline gives CDR1 LNHNV, CDR2 YYDKDF (reference sequence). The V and J ends lost 0 bases and 7 bases respectively, with 12 bases between them. Written as DNA, the CDR3 is TGTGCCACCAGCAGAGATAGGGCCGTTGCTGAAAAACTGTTTTTT. It is translated as CATSRDRAVAEKLFF.

This clone appeared once. The chain is built from TRBV2 and TRBJ1-4, with TRBD1 matching 7 bases. V lost 4 bases to trimming and J lost 10 bases; unmatched junction nucleotides: 9. CDR3 length: 14 residues. Germline V gene lookup returns CDR1 SNHLY and CDR2 FYNNEI. For the CDR3, the DNA is TGTGCCAGCAGTGTGGGGACAGACGCGGGAAAACTGTTTTTT. Residues: CASSVGTDAGKLFF.

This chain connects TRBV6-5 to TRBJ1-2; 7 positions match TRBD1. The germline gives CDR1 MNHEY, CDR2 SVGAGI. The trim removed 8 bases at V and 1 base at J, leaving 7 bases unmatched. The CDR3 extends over 14 amino acids. The CDR3 protein is CASGTGTDNYGYTF. CDR3 nucleotide sequence: TGTGCCAGCGGTACCGGGACAGATAACTATGGCTACACCTTC.

This clone came up a few times. The V and J genes are TRBV5-4 and TRBJ2-1, with 10 bases aligning to TRBD1. The CDR3 runs 16 residues. In germline, CDR1 is SGHNT, CDR2 YYREEE (reference sequence). The ends lost 3 bases at V and 5 bases at J; junction bases unmatched: 8. The CDR3 is CASSWPPGQGNNEQFF. The CDR3 region has the DNA TGTGCCAGCAGCTGGCCGCCGGGACAGGGGAACAATGAGCAGTTCTTC.